The 29 T cell receptor beta chains below come from one sample, sequenced in a study of T cells in Graves' hyperthyroidism and ophthalmopathy. TCR beta CDR3 regions were amplified from RNA transcripts. In the first-round RT-PCR of the TCR CDR3, the HTBI primer set was used. Each CDR3 protein is one row after TCRdb ran MiXCR on the multiplex PCR reads. The table shows roughly 570,000 distinct CDR3 sequences, with around a sixth occurring only once. The source material was blood. Every receptor here comes from a woman aged 25 to 39 with Graves' hyperthyroidism.

The chain joins TRBV11-2 to TRBJ2-7, with 10 bases that match TRBD2. Germline lookup yields CDR1 SGHAT and CDR2 FQNNGV. The ends lost 0 bases at V and 7 bases at J; junction bases unmatched: 9. The CDR3 consists of 16 residues. The CDR3 protein is CASSLDVGLAAIEQYF. The CDR3 coding sequence is TGTGCCAGCAGCTTAGATGTAGGACTAGCGGCCATAGAGCAGTACTTC.

This clonotype showed up many times. The chain uses TRBV28 and TRBJ1-4; 7 bases align to TRBD1. CDR1 is MDHEN and CDR2 is SYDVKM in the germline V gene. The CDR3 has 18 amino acids. Unmatched junction bases numbered 17, after V lost 6 bases and J lost 4 bases. The CDR3 is CASSPRRQGQYGNEKLFF. The DNA for the CDR3 is TGTGCCAGCAGCCCCCGCCGACAGGGCCAATATGGTAATGAAAAACTGTTTTTT.

This clonotype has at least ten counts. The CDR3 protein is CASSLARGINTDTQYF. As DNA, the CDR3 is TGTGCCAGCTCACTTGCCAGGGGGATTAACACAGATACGCAGTATTTT. The chain couples TRBV18 to TRBJ2-3; 7 bases align to TRBD1. This CDR3 spans 16 amino acids. The germline V gene encodes CDR1 KGHSH and CDR2 LQKENI. With 4 bases clipped from V and 2 bases from J, the junction kept 9 bases outside the gene matches.

To note about this clonotype: This may be a read error, as it is one base from a much larger clone. The J gene is TRBJ1-1, the V gene TRBV6-1; D is undetermined. CDR3 length equals 14 residues. Germline V CDR1 and CDR2: MNHNS, SASEGT. The CDR3 region is CVSSEYSLNTEAFF. CDR3 in DNA: TGTGTCAGCAGTGAGTACAGCCTGAACACTGAAGCTTTCTTT.

This clonotype was picked up one time. The chain carries TRBV27 and TRBJ2-2; D gene ambiguous. The V end lost 8 bases, the J end lost 1 base, and 8 bases lay between the germline ends. The CDR3 totals 13 residues. The germline V gene encodes CDR1 MNHEY and CDR2 SMNVEV (reference sequence). CDR3 residues: CASWAQNTGELFF. In nucleotides, the CDR3 is TGTGCCAGCTGGGCCCAGAACACCGGGGAGCTGTTTTTT.

The CDR3 nucleotides read TGTGCCGGAACGGGGACAGGGGGCGGTCAGCCCCAGCATTTT. This sequence encodes CAGTGTGGGQPQHF. V is TRBV28 and J is TRBJ1-5, with 12 bases lining up with TRBD1. Germline lookup yields CDR1 MDHEN and CDR2 SYDVKM. Germline trimming cut 11 bases from V and 6 bases from J; bases unmatched to any gene: 8. The CDR3 spans 14 residues.

The sample holds many counts of this clonotype. The chain carries TRBV6-2 or TRBV6-3 and TRBJ2-7, with no clear D. Per the germline V gene, CDR1 is MNHEY and CDR2 is SVGEGT. This CDR3 has 12 amino acids. The germline V and J ends were trimmed by 2 bases and 4 bases, with 6 bases remaining between them. The CDR3 coding sequence is TGTGCCAGCAGTTACGAGACGTACGAGCAGTACTTC. Residues: CASSYETYEQYF.

V is TRBV5-6 and J is TRBJ1-2, with D unresolved. Germline lookup yields CDR1 SGHDT and CDR2 YYEEEE. The ends were cut back, 3 bases at V and 4 bases at J, with 10 bases in the middle. This CDR3 region has 13 residues. CDR3 sequence: CASSSWRSYGYTF. In nucleotides, the CDR3 is TGTGCCAGCAGCTCGTGGAGATCCTATGGCTACACCTTC.

This clonotype was observed many times. The V call is TRBV15, the J call TRBJ2-7; perhaps D is TRBD1 or TRBD2 (5 bases each). Germline loops: CDR1 LNHNV, CDR2 YYDKDF (reference sequence). Trimming stripped 5 bases from V and 2 bases from J, with 16 bases between. CDR3 length: 15 residues. The CDR3 DNA is TGTGCCACCAGCGGGACCAGCGTATCCACCTACGAGCAGTACTTC. The encoded protein is CATSGTSVSTYEQYF.

This clonotype was observed many times. The chain links TRBV2 to TRBJ2-2; the D call may be TRBD1 or TRBD2 (6 bases each). This CDR3 region has 16 residues. V lost 4 bases to trimming and J lost 3 bases, with 15 bases between them. Germline CDR1 and CDR2: SNHLY and FYNNEI. Here the CDR3 DNA reads TGTGCCAGCAGTGGGGGGGCAGGCAGGGACACCGGGGAGCTGTTTTTT. It codes for CASSGGAGRDTGELFF.

The V and J genes are TRBV6-1 and TRBJ2-3, with TRBD2 as a possible D gene (5 bases). V gave up 6 bases and J gave up 0 bases, with 13 bases separating them. Looked up from germline, CDR1 is MNHNS and CDR2 is SASEGT. The CDR3 has 15 amino acids. The CDR3 is CASSQMWTSTDTQYF. The DNA of the CDR3 is TGTGCCAGCAGCCAGATGTGGACTAGCACAGATACGCAGTATTTT.

The genes are TRBV4-2 and TRBJ1-2, with TRBD1 matching 9 bases. The V gene end was trimmed by 1 base and the J gene end by 1 base; junction bases not matched to a gene: 10. The CDR3 sequence is 18 residues long. Germline V gene data show CDR1 as LGHNA and CDR2 as YNFKEQ. The DNA for the CDR3 is TGTGCCAGCAGCCAAGCGCGGGACAGGGCCGCTATTAACTATGGCTACACCTTC. Translating gives CASSQARDRAAINYGYTF.

This clonotype was found many times. The chain is built from TRBV5-1 and TRBJ2-5; tentatively, D is TRBD1 (6 bases). Germline V gene data show CDR1 as SGHRS and CDR2 as YFSETQ. V was shortened by 3 bases and J by 2 bases, with 11 bases between the two germline ends. The CDR3 runs to 14 residues. The CDR3 bases are TGCGCCAGCAGCTCGGGACACGTACAAGAGACCCAGTACTTC. It yields the protein CASSSGHVQETQYF.

The sample holds many counts of this clonotype. The rearrangement joins TRBV11-2 to TRBJ2-7, with 7 bases identical to TRBD2. The CDR3 contains 15 residues. J lost 7 bases, V lost 2 bases, and 11 bases had no gene match. Germline loops: CDR1 SGHAT, CDR2 FQNNGV. CDR3 sequence: CASSLSAGERFEQYF. DNA of the CDR3: TGTGCCAGCAGCTTATCTGCGGGAGAACGTTTTGAGCAGTACTTC.

This clonotype appeared many times. The genes are TRBV5-1 and TRBJ2-3; 9 nucleotides line up with TRBD2. The CDR3 runs 17 residues. Germline V gene data show CDR1 as SGHRS and CDR2 as YFSETQ. With V trimmed by 5 bases and J by 1 base, 11 bases remained unmatched. The CDR3 loop reads CASSYTGTSPGTDTQYF. The CDR3 region has the DNA TGCGCCAGCAGTTACACCGGGACTAGCCCAGGCACAGATACGCAGTATTTT.

The J gene is TRBJ2-3, the V gene TRBV7-2, with D hard to call. Deletions cut 4 bases from V and 0 bases from J, with 8 bases between. This CDR3 spans 14 amino acids. Germline values: CDR1 SGHTA, CDR2 FQGNSA. DNA of the CDR3: TGTGCCAGCAGCTGGAACCCTAGCACAGATACGCAGTATTTT. Protein: CASSWNPSTDTQYF.

This clonotype was counted a few times. The chain is built from TRBV5-1 and TRBJ1-1, with D possibly being TRBD1 (6 bases). The length of the CDR3 is 15 residues. The germline gives CDR1 SGHRS, CDR2 YFSETQ. The germline V and J ends were trimmed by 0 bases and 9 bases, with 18 bases remaining between them. The CDR3 DNA is TGCGCCAGCAGCTTGGTACCCTCTAACAGGGAAAAAGCTTTCTTT. This translates into CASSLVPSNREKAFF.

This clonotype was detected many times. V usage is TRBV7-2 and J usage is TRBJ2-3, with 8 bases that match TRBD1. The CDR3 contains 14 residues. V lost 6 bases and J lost 8; bases outside the gene matches: 10. Germline V gene sequence: CDR1 SGHTA, CDR2 FQGNSA. The CDR3 region is CASRQGQAPLTQYF. The CDR3 DNA follows: TGTGCCAGCAGGCAGGGACAGGCGCCACTTACGCAGTATTTT.

This clonotype was recorded a few times. J is TRBJ1-3 and V is TRBV4-1; unclear D gene. Germline V gene lookup returns CDR1 MGHRA and CDR2 YSYEKL. This CDR3 spans 18 amino acids. The ends were cut back, 0 bases at V and 7 bases at J, with 22 bases in the middle. The DNA for the CDR3 is TGCGCCAGCAGCCAAGATTTTTCAAGTGGACGCATCCAGAACACCATATATTTT. Translating it yields CASSQDFSSGRIQNTIYF.

This clonotype has only a few counts. J is TRBJ2-1 and V is TRBV20-1; D is ambiguous. CDR1 is DFQATT and CDR2 is SNEGSKA in the germline V gene (reference sequence). V was clipped by 3 bases and J by 10 bases, with 10 bases between them. The length of the CDR3 is 11 residues. CDR3 sequence (DNA): TGCAGTGCTAGCGGGCAGGAAGAGCAGTTCTTC. Translating it yields CSASGQEEQFF.

The rearrangement joins TRBV30 to TRBJ1-1; D ambiguous. Trimming removed 0 bases at V and 2 bases at J, with 10 bases between. The CDR3 loop spans 14 amino acids. CDR1 is GTSNPN, CDR2 SVGIG, per germline (reference sequence). DNA for the CDR3: TGTGCCTGGAGTGTAACCCGGCTCAACACTGAAGCTTTCTTT. As protein: CAWSVTRLNTEAFF.

This clonotype was found many times. This CDR3 is CASSAAGTSGYNEQFF. The CDR3 region has the DNA TGTGCCAGCAGCGCCGCCGGGACTAGCGGGTACAATGAGCAGTTCTTC. The chain links TRBV7-9 to TRBJ2-1; 12 bases fit TRBD2. V was pared by 5 bases and J by 4 bases, with 6 bases of the junction left unmatched. This CDR3 comprises 16 residues. The germline gives CDR1 SEHNR, CDR2 FQNEAQ (reference sequence).

The sample holds many counts of this clonotype. The chain links TRBV7-9 to TRBJ2-1, with D unresolved. Deletions cut 2 bases from V and 3 bases from J, with 11 bases between. Germline assignment: CDR1 SEHNR and CDR2 FQNEAQ (reference sequence). The CDR3 is made up of 15 amino acids. The CDR3 region has the DNA TGTGCCAGCAGCTTATCCCCTAGTTTCTACAATGAGCAGTTCTTC. Its translation is CASSLSPSFYNEQFF.

This clonotype has a count of ten or more. The genes are TRBV6-1 and TRBJ2-1; 11 bases are a match to TRBD2. V shed 6 bases, J shed 0 bases, and the junction held 16 bases outside the gene matches. This CDR3 has 20 amino acids. From germline, CDR1 is MNHNS and CDR2 SASEGT. CDR3 region: CASSPSLAGAQGGSYNEQFF. The CDR3 bases are TGTGCCAGCAGCCCCTCACTAGCGGGAGCCCAAGGTGGCTCCTACAATGAGCAGTTCTTC.

In its sample, this clonotype was seen many times. The CDR3 nucleotides read TGCAGTGCTTACAATTCAGGGGGCGCGAGTGGCTACACCTTC. This gives the protein CSAYNSGGASGYTF. This chain links TRBV20-1 with TRBJ1-2, with TRBD1 identical over 8 bases. Per germline, CDR1 DFQATT and CDR2 SNEGSKA (reference sequence). V dropped 5 bases and J dropped 7; count of bases not matched to a gene: 12. This CDR3 region has 14 residues.

In this sample, this clonotype turned up a few times. The V and J genes are TRBV30 and TRBJ2-3; D gene unclear. In germline, CDR1 is GTSNPN, CDR2 SVGIG (reference sequence). V shed 5 bases and J shed 6 bases, with 21 bases lying between them. The CDR3 covers 15 residues. For the CDR3, the DNA is TGTGCCTGGGGAAGTCACAGCGACGGGCGCGATACGCAGTATTTT. It is translated as CAWGSHSDGRDTQYF.

This clonotype was seen repeatedly, ten times or more. The V and J genes are TRBV27 and TRBJ2-5; 16 positions match TRBD2. The trim removed 4 bases at V and 5 bases at J, leaving 10 bases unmatched. The CDR3 runs 18 residues. CDR1 is MNHEY and CDR2 is SMNVEV in the germline V gene (reference sequence). DNA for the CDR3: TGTGCCAGCAGTTCGGGACTAGCGGGAGGGTTTCGTTTGGAGACCCAGTACTTC. Its translation is CASSSGLAGGFRLETQYF.

This clonotype was detected ten times or more. This chain connects TRBV5-6 to TRBJ2-7, with TRBD2 identical over 10 bases. V shed 1 base, J shed 3 bases, and the junction held 7 bases outside the gene matches. The germline CDR1 and CDR2 sequences are SGHDT and YYEEEE. The CDR3 extends over 16 amino acids. The CDR3 nucleotides read TGTGCCAGCAGCTTGTCAGGGACTAGCGTCTACTACGAGCAGTACTTC. Residues: CASSLSGTSVYYEQYF. The full variable domain, completed using reference TRBV5-6 and TRBJ2-7, is DAGVTQSPTHLIKTRGQQVTLRCSPKSGHDTVSWYQQALGQGPQFIFQYYEEEERQRGNFPDRFSGHQFPNYSSELNVNALLLGDSALYLCASSLSGTSVYYEQYFGPGTRLTVT.

This clonotype was seen many times. This chain joins TRBV20-1 and TRBJ2-1; D may be TRBD2 (5 bases). This CDR3 spans 16 amino acids. Germline CDR1 is DFQATT and CDR2 is SNEGSKA (reference sequence). The ends were cut back, 0 bases at V and 3 bases at J, with 15 bases in the middle. CDR3 sequence reads: CSARDTGVRNYNEQFF. CDR3 coding DNA: TGCAGTGCTAGAGATACCGGGGTGCGCAACTACAATGAGCAGTTCTTC.